This T cell receptor (beta chain) derives from a study of memory CD4+ T cells and cytomegalovirus serostatus. Background on the study: Of the healthy Belgian adults, several were CMV seropositive and approximately 24 seronegative.

The assay was immunoSEQ multiplex PCR, and TCRdb's table has in-frame clones only and misses some. This table has about 82,000 clones, 80% appearing once. A word on this clone: Antigen specificity is unknown.

Single viable CD3+CD4+CD8-CD45RO+ cells were sorted as the memory CD4+ T cells. Whole-study results and caveats: CD4+ memory repertoires contained 67 of 164 reported CMV TCRbeta sequences.

This CDR3 region has 15 residues. Germline assignment: CDR1 MNHEY and CDR2 SVGAGI. V lost 6 bases and J 2 bases, leaving 13 bases between the germline ends. The TCR was taken from an adult in good health and CMV-seronegative. Sequenced material: memory CD4+ T cells from blood. The rearrangement links TRBV6-5 to TRBJ1-4; D may be TRBD1 (5 bases). The CDR3 here is CASSFSWGTNEKLFF. The CDR3 nucleotides are TGTGCCAGCAGCTTCAGTTGGGGGACTAATGAAAAACTGTTTTTT.